This T cell receptor beta chain was captured by sequencing in a study of CD8 T cells in ankylosing spondylitis. Study results and caveats: Earlier work had already found some motif variants in reactive arthritis synovial fluid and blood. Researchers report that disease-linked clones proved CD8+ and relatively rare in peripheral blood. Reports say disease-linked clones showed up significantly more in matched ankylosing spondylitis synovial fluid. Seemingly characteristic of ankylosing spondylitis blood was a TCR beta motif consisting of fewer than 10 highly homologous variants.

The CDR3 runs to 15 residues. V shed 0 bases and J shed 11 bases, with 18 bases lying between them. CDR1 is LGHNA and CDR2 is YSLEER in the germline V gene. A remark on this clonotype: Its target is unknown.

Quantitative molecular-barcoded 5'-RACE generated the TCR beta libraries. TCRdb passed the 5' RACE reads through MiXCR, listing each CDR3 protein once. Of hundreds of thousands of distinct CDR3 sequences listed, 12% are singletons. The J gene is TRBJ2-3, the V gene TRBV4-3; a weak D match, TRBD1 (7 bases). The specimen was blood, either unsorted or a sorted T cell fraction (not recorded which). The TCR originated in a male donor with ankylosing spondylitis. This chain's CDR3 is CASSQDSRGVVGQYF. The CDR3 nucleotides are TGCGCCAGCAGCCAAGATTCCAGGGGGGTGGTTGGGCAGTATTTT.